This TCR beta chain appears in the sequencing data of a study of blood T cells in healthy people across ages. Only a few counts were recorded for this clonotype. Between the trimmed V and J ends, which lost 2 bases and 0 bases, there was a span of 7 bases. Germline-derived CDR1 and CDR2 are MNHNS and SASEGT. The CDR3 runs 14 residues. Combining a sample-barcoded 5' primer with a J-beta primer mix, a second PCR ran for 7 to 11 cycles. TCRdb called the 5' RACE reads again in MiXCR, with one record for every CDR3 protein. The table has 550,000 to 750,000 distinct CDR3 sequences, under 25% seen once. V usage is TRBV6-1 and J usage is TRBJ2-5; no clear D gene. This TCR was recovered from a man between 65 and 79 years old in good health. Sample: blood. The CDR3 nucleotides are TGTGCCAGCAGTGAATTGGTAGACCAAGAGACCCAGTACTTC. It is translated as CASSELVDQETQYF.